These 19 T cell receptor beta chains share one sample of origin, sequenced in a study of Ad26.COV2.S vaccination and SARS-CoV-2 variants. The treatment: around 19 received Ad26.COV2.S at low or high dose, single or two shots; 5 received placebo; per-sample allocation not given. The study sampled participants on day 63 after the first vaccine or placebo injection. Only in-frame clones appear in the TCRdb table, and some are missing; sequencing was by immunoSEQ multiplex PCR. This table holds about 400,000 clones, about 89% found once. Sequencing was performed on peripheral blood, taken in a trial of Ad26.COV2.S vaccine versus placebo. The receptor source for this set is a person aged 18-65 years who received the Ad26.COV2.S COVID-19 vaccine or a placebo.

The chain links TRBV2 to TRBJ2-3, with 13 positions matching TRBD2. The CDR3 extends over 17 amino acids. Germline V gives CDR1 SNHLY, CDR2 FYNNEI. V was pared by 6 bases and J by 4 bases, with 10 bases of the junction left unmatched. CDR3 nucleotide sequence: TGTGCCAGCAGCGCCCCCCGGACTAGCGGGAGAGCAGATACGCAGTATTTT. This encodes CASSAPRTSGRADTQYF. The variable domain in full, completed from reference TRBV2 and TRBJ2-3, reads EPEVTQTPSHQVTQMGQEVILRCVPISNHLYFYWYRQILGQKVEFLVSFYNNEISEKSEIFDDQFSVERPDGSNFTLKIRSTKLEDSAMYFCASSAPRTSGRADTQYFGPGTRLTVL.

The V call is TRBV7-3, the J call TRBJ2-2, with 9 bases that match TRBD1. Germline CDR1 reads SGHTA; CDR2 reads FQGTGA. The CDR3 covers 15 residues. With V trimmed by 3 bases and J by 8 bases, 7 bases remained unmatched. CDR3 in DNA: TGTGCCAGCAGCTTTCGGGACAGGGTTTCGGGGGAGCTGTTTTTT. Translation gives CASSFRDRVSGELFF.

The chain has TRBV28 and TRBJ1-2, with 7 nucleotides matching TRBD1. The germline CDR1 and CDR2 sequences are MDHEN and SYDVKM. The CDR3 is 12 residues long. Trimming at V came to 7 bases and at J to 8 bases, leaving 7 bases not matched to a gene. CDR3 loop: CASTDREGGYTF. DNA for the CDR3: TGTGCCAGCACCGACAGGGAGGGCGGCTACACCTTC.

This clone was recorded only once. The chain has TRBV25-1 and TRBJ1-2, with D maybe TRBD1 (5 bases). Trimming left V 1 base short and J 6 bases short, with 9 bases between. Per germline, CDR1 MGHDK and CDR2 SYGVNS. CDR3 size: 13 residues. This CDR3 reads CASSESGGDGYTF. Here the CDR3 DNA reads TGTGCCAGCAGTGAATCTGGAGGGGATGGCTACACCTTC.

For the CDR3, the DNA is TGTGCCTGGAGCGGGACAGGAGCCCAGCCCCAGCATTTT. Translation gives CAWSGTGAQPQHF. This chain joins TRBV30 and TRBJ1-5; 8 nucleotides line up with TRBD1. V shed 3 bases, J shed 7 bases, and the junction held 5 bases outside the gene matches. Per the germline V gene, CDR1 is GTSNPN and CDR2 is SVGIG (reference sequence). The CDR3 totals 13 residues.

The CDR3: CASSLMGAPSYGYTF. The CDR3 DNA is TGTGCCAGCAGTTTAATGGGGGCCCCCTCTTATGGCTACACCTTC. This chain uses TRBV27 with TRBJ1-2, with D perhaps matching TRBD1 (6 bases). V lost 2 bases, J lost 5 bases, and 15 bases lay in between. The germline V gene has CDR1 MNHEY and CDR2 SMNVEV (reference sequence). The CDR3 is made up of 15 amino acids.

This chain links TRBV11-2 with TRBJ2-1; possibly TRBD2 for D (6 bases). The CDR3 covers 15 residues. The V end was cut by 4 bases, the J end by 7 bases, with 17 bases between. CDR1 is SGHAT, CDR2 FQNNGV, per germline. The CDR3 sequence is CASSSREAGNNEQFF. CDR3 in DNA: TGTGCCAGCAGCTCCCGTGAAGCGGGTAATAATGAGCAGTTCTTC.

This chain connects TRBV6-1 to TRBJ2-5; D is unresolved. The CDR3 extends over 13 amino acids. With 0 bases removed from V and 7 bases from J, the gap between germline ends came to 9 bases. From germline, CDR1 is MNHNS and CDR2 SASEGT. In DNA, the CDR3 is TGTGCCAGCAGTGAAGCCCCCAGTGGGACCCAGTACTTC. Amino acids: CASSEAPSGTQYF.

The V and J genes are TRBV7-3 and TRBJ2-2, with D perhaps TRBD2 (5 bases). The CDR3 loop spans 13 amino acids. In germline, CDR1 is SGHTA, CDR2 FQGTGA. Trimming shortened V by 5 bases and J by 7 bases, and 11 bases separated the two germline ends. The CDR3 nucleotides are TGTGCCAGCAGCCCGGGAAGGAACGGGGAGCTGTTTTTT. It yields the protein CASSPGRNGELFF.

The chain employs TRBV4-1 and TRBJ2-7, with 11 bases that match TRBD1. The CDR3 spans 14 residues. The germline V gene has CDR1 MGHRA and CDR2 YSYEKL. Germline trimming cut 4 bases from V and 6 bases from J; bases unmatched to any gene: 5. This CDR3 is CASSPDRGRREQYF. The CDR3 nucleotides read TGCGCCAGCAGCCCGGACAGGGGGCGGCGCGAGCAGTACTTC.

The chain combines TRBV10-1 with TRBJ2-3; no firm D call. V lost 4 bases to trimming and J lost 5 bases, with 4 bases between them. The CDR3 length is 11 residues. Germline CDR1 reads WNHNN; CDR2 reads SYGVQD (reference sequence). CDR3 bases: TGCGCCAGCAGTGCTCAAGATACGCAGTATTTT. It is translated as CASSAQDTQYF.

V and J are TRBV7-6 and TRBJ1-1, with D hard to call. CDR3 length: 15 amino acids. CDR1 and CDR2 from the germline V gene are SGHVS and FNYEAQ. V was shortened by 4 bases and J by 6 bases, with 18 bases between the two germline ends. The CDR3 loop is CASSSPGRDKSEAFF. DNA of the CDR3: TGTGCCAGCAGCTCCCCCGGAAGGGATAAGTCTGAAGCTTTCTTT.

The chain couples TRBV15 to TRBJ2-7; TRBD2 matches at 9 bases. Trimming cost V 0 bases and J 8 bases; bases outside gene matches: 5. CDR3 length: 14 amino acids. Germline CDR1 LNHNV, CDR2 YYDKDF (reference sequence). The CDR3, as DNA: TGTGCCACCAGCAGAGATAGCGGGAGTCCCCAGCAGTACTTC. The encoded protein is CATSRDSGSPQQYF.

The V and J genes are TRBV18 and TRBJ2-7; tentatively, D is TRBD2 (6 bases). Germline-derived CDR1 and CDR2 are KGHSH and LQKENI. V shed 1 base and J shed 0 bases, with 7 bases lying between them. The CDR3 has 14 residues. This CDR3 reads CASSPQDYSYEQYF. CDR3 DNA: TGTGCCAGCTCACCACAGGACTACTCCTACGAGCAGTACTTC.

The J gene is TRBJ1-1, the V gene TRBV20-1, with 10 bases matching TRBD1. V dropped 1 base and J dropped 10; count of bases not matched to a gene: 0. Germline V gene data show CDR1 as DFQATT and CDR2 as SNEGSKA (reference sequence). This CDR3 has 11 residues. The CDR3 here is CSARGQGAAFF. The CDR3 DNA reads as TGCAGTGCTAGAGGACAGGGGGCAGCTTTCTTT.

V usage is TRBV11-3 and J usage is TRBJ2-7; 8 positions agree with TRBD2. This CDR3 is 20 amino acids long. CDR1 is SGHNT, CDR2 YENEEA, per germline. Trimming took 1 base from V and 0 from J; bases not matched to a gene: 17. The CDR3 sequence: CASSLVRTPTRLASSYEQYF. CDR3 coding DNA: TGTGCCAGCAGCTTAGTTCGGACCCCGACAAGACTAGCGAGCTCCTACGAGCAGTACTTC.

This clone was observed once. The chain recombines TRBV11-3 with TRBJ2-1, with 7 bases matching TRBD2. This CDR3 contains 18 residues. CDR1 is SGHNT and CDR2 is YENEEA in the germline V gene. Unmatched junction bases numbered 20, after V lost 6 bases and J lost 6 bases. The CDR3 bases are TGTGCCAGCAGTTTTTTTGGTGGCGGGTCGGGAGGAACCAATGAGCAGTTCTTC. As protein: CASSFFGGGSGGTNEQFF.

The chain has TRBV6-2 or TRBV6-3 and TRBJ2-5, with TRBD1 matching over 7 bases. CDR3 length: 15 residues. Looked up from germline, CDR1 is MNHEY and CDR2 is SVGEGT. V was clipped by 6 bases and J by 1 base; unmatched bases: 8. The CDR3: CASSLSSGGQETQYF. In DNA form, the CDR3 reads TGTGCCAGCAGCCTCTCTTCAGGGGGCCAAGAGACCCAGTACTTC.

This chain joins TRBV30 and TRBJ1-2; 9 positions match TRBD1. V gave up 5 bases and J gave up 6 bases; unmatched junction bases: 7. The length of the CDR3 is 13 residues. CDR1 and CDR2 (germline): GTSNPN, SVGIG (reference sequence). This chain's CDR3 is CAWAPTGGDGYTF. CDR3 nucleotide sequence: TGTGCCTGGGCCCCGACAGGGGGGGATGGCTACACCTTC.